The clone carrying this T cell receptor beta chain was seen a handful of times. The antigen is unknown. The data were obtained in a study of blood T cells in healthy people across ages. Alongside a J-beta primer mix, a sample-barcoded 5' primer served in a second PCR lasting about 7 to 11 cycles. Each TCR beta cDNA got a 12-nucleotide random molecular identifier. MiXCR was run by TCRdb on the 5' RACE reads, yielding one entry per CDR3 protein. The table records around 650,000 distinct CDR3 sequences, 40% to 45% of them present only once. Germline CDR1 and CDR2: LGHNA and YSLEER. The CDR3 has 19 amino acids. Trimming pared 5 bases from V and 1 base from J, leaving 21 bases between. With each sample, at least 5 micrograms of total RNA were extracted. Study outcomes and limitations: It was not known whether donors were CMV positive (a possible confounder of expanded clonotype changes).

The chain links TRBV4-3 to TRBJ1-6, with D perhaps matching TRBD1 (6 bases). Sample: blood. The TCR originated in a man older than 75 in good health. The DNA of the CDR3 is TGCGCCAGCAGCTACGAATCACAGGGTTTGGGTTCCTATAATTCACCCCTCCACTTT. It specifies CASSYESQGLGSYNSPLHF.